Following are 5 T cell receptor beta chains from one sample sequenced in a study of early T cells in non-severe SARS-CoV-2 infection. One entry per CDR3 protein, called by TCRdb with MiXCR from the 5' RACE reads. The sample carries approximately 67,000 distinct CDR3 sequences, less than 9.5% recorded once. The sample taken for sequencing was whole blood. The receptor set was obtained from an adult who was a healthcare worker with PCR-confirmed SARS-CoV-2 infection or an uninfected control (not recorded which).

This chain links TRBV3-1 with TRBJ2-7; unclear D gene. CDR1 and CDR2 (germline): LGHDT, YNNKEL (reference sequence). Trimming left V 0 bases short and J 1 base short, with 7 bases between. The CDR3 contains 14 residues. For the CDR3, the DNA is TGTGCCAGCAGCCAAGACTACGCGTCCTACGAGCAGTACTTC. Its translation: CASSQDYASYEQYF.

This clonotype has only a few counts. The chain joins TRBV11-2 to TRBJ2-2; a possible D gene is TRBD1 (6 bases). The germline gives CDR1 SGHAT, CDR2 FQNNGV. V was cut by 8 bases and J by 5 bases, with 18 bases left in between. The CDR3 is 15 amino acids. The CDR3 sequence is CASGLSRGWTGELFF. CDR3 DNA: TGTGCCAGCGGATTGTCCAGGGGATGGACCGGGGAGCTGTTTTTT. Supplemented by reference TRBV11-2 and TRBJ2-2, the full variable domain reads EAGVAQSPRYKIIEKRQSVAFWCNPISGHATLYWYQQILGQGPKLLIQFQNNGVVDDSQLPKDRFSAERLKGVDSTLKIQPAKLEDSAVYLCASGLSRGWTGELFFGEGSRLTVL.

The chain recombines TRBV7-2 with TRBJ2-5; D may be TRBD1 or TRBD2 (6 bases each). From germline, CDR1 is SGHTA and CDR2 FQGNSA. The CDR3 loop spans 14 amino acids. Trimming took off 5 bases at V and 4 bases at J, with 14 bases between the two ends. The CDR3 sequence: CASSNAQGGETQYF. CDR3 coding DNA: TGTGCCAGCAGCAACGCACAGGGAGGAGAGACCCAGTACTTC.

This clonotype came up a few times. The V call is TRBV4-3, the J call TRBJ2-7; 7 nucleotides match TRBD2. The CDR3 contains 14 residues. V shed 0 bases and J 5 bases; nucleotides not matched to a gene: 4. Germline V gene data show CDR1 as LGHNA and CDR2 as YSLEER. CDR3 residues: CASSQDASGNEQYF. DNA for the CDR3: TGCGCCAGCAGCCAAGATGCTAGCGGAAACGAGCAGTACTTC.

This clonotype was seen many times. This CDR3 reads CASRRPDGNEQYF. The CDR3 coding sequence is TGTGCCAGCCGCAGACCTGATGGCAACGAGCAGTACTTC. The V call is TRBV28, the J call TRBJ2-7; D is ambiguous. Per the germline V gene, CDR1 is MDHEN and CDR2 is SYDVKM. The CDR3 is 13 amino acids. V dropped 8 bases and J dropped 5 bases, with 16 bases sitting between them.